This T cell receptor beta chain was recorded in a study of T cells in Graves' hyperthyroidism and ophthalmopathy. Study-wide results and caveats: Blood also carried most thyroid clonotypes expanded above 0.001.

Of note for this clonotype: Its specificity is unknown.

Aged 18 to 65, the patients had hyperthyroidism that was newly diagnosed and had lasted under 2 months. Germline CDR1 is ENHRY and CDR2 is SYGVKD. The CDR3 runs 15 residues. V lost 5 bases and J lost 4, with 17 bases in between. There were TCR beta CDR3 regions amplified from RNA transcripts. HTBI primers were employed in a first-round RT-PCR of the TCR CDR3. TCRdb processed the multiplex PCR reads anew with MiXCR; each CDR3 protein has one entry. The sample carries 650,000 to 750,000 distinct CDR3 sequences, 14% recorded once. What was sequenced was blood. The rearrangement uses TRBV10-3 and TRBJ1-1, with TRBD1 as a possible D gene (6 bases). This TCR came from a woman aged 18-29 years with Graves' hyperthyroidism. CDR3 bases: TGTGCCATCAGTTCCGGGACATCGCCGGGCACTGAAGCTTTCTTT. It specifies CAISSGTSPGTEAFF.